The 16 T cell receptor beta chains below were found in one sample sequenced in a study of blood T cells in healthy people across ages. Alongside a J-beta primer mix, a sample-barcoded 5' primer served in a second PCR lasting 7 to 11 cycles. TCRdb passed the 5' RACE reads through MiXCR, listing each CDR3 protein once. The sample lists roughly 1.4 million distinct CDR3 sequences, approximately 63% occurring once. Sequenced sample: blood. The receptors were gathered from a man in his late teens or twenties in good health.

The chain has TRBV20-1 and TRBJ2-5; D remains unclear. The CDR3 sequence is 12 residues long. Looked up from germline, CDR1 is DFQATT and CDR2 is SNEGSKA (reference sequence). The V end lost 5 bases, the J end lost 5 bases, and 12 bases lay between the germline ends. The CDR3 protein is CSARPVLETQYF. In nucleotides, the CDR3 is TGCAGTGCTCGACCCGTCTTGGAGACCCAGTACTTC.

This clonotype was counted a few times. DNA for the CDR3: TGTGCCAGCAGTTACTCGACCGTAGACTATAACGGGGAGACCCAGTACTTC. Translation gives CASSYSTVDYNGETQYF. The chain combines TRBV6-5 with TRBJ2-5, with D possibly TRBD2 on 5 matching bases. The germline gives CDR1 MNHEY, CDR2 SVGAGI. There are 17 residues in the CDR3. Trimming shortened V by 0 bases and J by 5 bases, and 19 bases separated the two germline ends.

The chain has TRBV5-1 and TRBJ1-2; TRBD1 matches 7 bases. Germline CDR1 SGHRS, CDR2 YFSETQ. The junction had 16 bases not matched to a gene; V was cut back by 4 bases and J by 4 bases. The CDR3 sequence is 17 residues long. The CDR3 sequence: CASSRWRGQARGYGYTF. CDR3 nucleotide sequence: TGCGCCAGCAGCCGTTGGAGAGGACAGGCCCGGGGCTATGGCTACACCTTC. Complete variable domain (other parts from reference TRBV5-1 and TRBJ1-2): KAGVTQTPRYLIKTRGQQVTLSCSPISGHRSVSWYQQTPGQGLQFLFEYFSETQRNKGNFPGRFSGRQFSNSRSEMNVSTLELGDSALYLCASSRWRGQARGYGYTFGSGTRLTVV.

The chain couples TRBV7-2 to TRBJ2-7, with D possibly matching TRBD2 (6 bases). The DNA end is a closer match to TRBJ2-5, so the J assignment may be wrong. Germline V gene sequence: CDR1 SGHTA, CDR2 FQGNSA. This CDR3 contains 15 residues. CDR3 region: CASSSRGGVQETQYF. CDR3 nucleotide sequence: TGTGCCAGCAGCTCCCGCGGAGGGGTCCAAGAGACCCAGTACTTC.

The chain's CDR3 is CAITSSQDTQYF. CDR3 nucleotides: TGTGCCATCACTTCGTCACAAGATACGCAGTATTTT. This chain uses TRBV10-3 with TRBJ2-3; D not resolved. V lost 7 bases and J lost 5, with 10 bases in between. CDR3 length: 12 residues. The germline gives CDR1 ENHRY, CDR2 SYGVKD.

The chain carries TRBV6-5 and TRBJ1-5; 7 positions match TRBD1. Germline V gene data show CDR1 as MNHEY and CDR2 as SVGAGI. This CDR3 has 15 amino acids. Trimming took 6 bases from V and 4 from J; bases not matched to a gene: 9. The CDR3 bases are TGTGCCAGCAGGGACCAGGGGGGTGAGAATCAGCCCCAGCATTTT. It yields the protein CASRDQGGENQPQHF.

This clonotype was counted between two and nine times. The rearrangement uses TRBV29-1 and TRBJ2-5; 10 bases fit TRBD2. The CDR3 spans 15 residues. Germline lookup yields CDR1 SQVTM and CDR2 ANQGSEA. The J segment lost 0 bases and the V segment lost 7 bases, leaving 8 bases of the junction unmatched. The CDR3 protein is CSAQIAGGNQETQYF. The CDR3 DNA reads as TGCAGCGCCCAGATAGCGGGGGGAAACCAAGAGACCCAGTACTTC.

This clonotype turned up a few times. V and J are TRBV3-1 and TRBJ2-7; tentative D call: TRBD2 (5 bases). CDR1 LGHDT and CDR2 YNNKEL come from the germline V gene (reference sequence). The CDR3 runs 13 residues. Trimming shortened V by 3 bases and J by 0 bases, and 6 bases separated the two germline ends. CDR3: CASSHGISYEQYF. CDR3 nucleotide sequence: TGTGCCAGCAGCCACGGGATCTCCTACGAGCAGTACTTC.

CDR3: CAITKGTGASYEQYF. In DNA form, the CDR3 reads TGTGCCATCACCAAAGGGACAGGAGCCTCCTACGAGCAGTACTTC. The rearrangement uses TRBV10-3 and TRBJ2-7; 8 bases fit TRBD1. The CDR3 has 15 residues. V trimming: 7 bases; J trimming: 0 bases; junction bases outside the gene matches: 8. CDR1 and CDR2 from the germline V gene are ENHRY and SYGVKD.

The chain links TRBV4-2 to TRBJ1-6; 7 bases are a match to TRBD1. V dropped 4 bases and J dropped 8; count of bases not matched to a gene: 5. CDR3 size: 14 residues. The germline V gene has CDR1 LGHNA and CDR2 YNFKEQ. The CDR3 nucleotides read TGTGCCAGCAGCCTCGACAGGGTTGATTCACCCCTCCACTTT. It translates to CASSLDRVDSPLHF.

The rearrangement joins TRBV7-8 to TRBJ2-3; 7 nucleotides align to TRBD1. V lost 5 bases and J lost 2; bases outside the gene matches: 10. This CDR3 has 16 residues. The germline CDR1 and CDR2 sequences are SGHVS and FQNEAQ. CDR3: CASSRYRGPPTDTQYF. The CDR3 DNA is TGTGCCAGCAGCCGATACAGGGGTCCCCCCACAGATACGCAGTATTTT. Combining the CDR3 with reference TRBV7-8 and TRBJ2-3 gives the whole variable domain GAGVSQSPRYKVAKRGQDVALRCDPISGHVSLFWYQQALGQGPEFLTYFQNEAQLDKSGLPSDRFFAERPEGSVSTLKIQRTQQEDSAVYLCASSRYRGPPTDTQYFGPGTRLTVL.

The genes are TRBV7-9 and TRBJ2-3; 8 bases fit TRBD2. This CDR3 has 16 amino acids. Per germline, CDR1 SEHNR and CDR2 FQNEAQ (reference sequence). V gave up 5 bases and J gave up 0 bases; unmatched junction bases: 7. The CDR3 spells CASSQNSGGSTDTQYF. The DNA of the CDR3 is TGTGCCAGCAGCCAAAACAGCGGGGGCAGCACAGATACGCAGTATTTT.

The chain recombines TRBV11-2 with TRBJ2-1, with 9 bases identical to TRBD2. V was pared by 5 bases and J by 7 bases, with 9 bases of the junction left unmatched. Per the germline V gene, CDR1 is SGHAT and CDR2 is FQNNGV. This CDR3 has 15 amino acids. The CDR3 is CASSPGGGRDNEQFF. The CDR3 coding sequence is TGTGCCAGCAGCCCCGGTGGCGGGAGGGATAATGAGCAGTTCTTC.

This clonotype was picked up a small number of times. This rearrangement joins TRBV6-6 to TRBJ1-5; D is perhaps TRBD1 (5 bases). CDR3 length equals 12 residues. Germline CDR1 MNHNY, CDR2 SVGAGI (reference sequence). V was cut by 7 bases and J by 8 bases, with 12 bases left in between. CDR3 sequence reads: CASIGASEPQHF. Here the CDR3 DNA reads TGTGCCAGCATCGGGGCGTCGGAGCCCCAGCATTTT.

V gene TRBV11-2 combines with J gene TRBJ2-1; unclear D gene. The CDR3 totals 17 residues. V dropped 3 bases and J dropped 2 bases, with 17 bases sitting between them. Germline CDR1 reads SGHAT; CDR2 reads FQNNGV. For the CDR3, the DNA is TGTGCCAGCAGCTTTGATTCCCTGACGGATCCCTACAATGAGCAGTTCTTC. This translates into CASSFDSLTDPYNEQFF.

This clonotype was counted between two and nine times. The V and J genes are TRBV12-3 or TRBV12-4 and TRBJ1-1, with 8 bases lining up with TRBD1. The CDR3 covers 14 residues. The junction had 7 bases not matched to a gene; V was cut back by 6 bases and J by 4 bases. CDR3 amino acids: CASRGTGRITEAFF. The CDR3 coding sequence is TGTGCCAGCAGGGGGACAGGCAGGATCACTGAAGCTTTCTTT.